The T cell receptor beta chain described here comes from a study of blood T cell repertoires in COVID-19. This CDR3 contains 19 residues. CDR1 is PRHDT, CDR2 FYEKMQ, per germline (reference sequence). The V segment lost 0 bases and the J segment 0 bases; nucleotides outside the gene matches: 7. Study processing details: The assay estimated nucleated cells by amplifying reference gene primers. Clones were sequenced by immunoSEQ multiplex PCR, and TCRdb holds only the in-frame ones, with some missing. The V and J calls and the clone size are those of that table, but D and trimming were determined from the DNA. Of some 300,000 clones listed, roughly nine tenths are singletons.

The sequenced sample consisted of PBMCs or T cells enriched from blood (not recorded which). The sequence derives from a woman in her 50s who had been exposed to COVID-19. The rearrangement joins TRBV13 to TRBJ1-6, with 8 bases that match TRBD1. This chain's CDR3 is CASSLGVDRAYSYNSPLHF. In DNA form, the CDR3 reads TGTGCCAGCAGCTTAGGAGTGGACAGGGCCTACTCCTATAATTCACCCCTCCACTTT.